This is a list of T cell receptor beta chains from one sample in a study of blood T cell repertoires in COVID-19. Sequencing used immunoSEQ multiplex PCR; TCRdb keeps in-frame clones, though not all of them. The sample has 88,000 or so clones, around 79% seen once. The sequenced material came from peripheral blood. The receptors were sampled from a human donor in a cohort sampled during active COVID-19. CDR3s include the opening cysteine and the closing phenylalanine or tryptophan. The order of the fields is J gene, D gene, clone size, V gene, CDR3 DNA, CDR3 protein. The D gene is left open where the match is weak. Expanded clones get a size class; other rows say once, few or many, or leave the size out.

TRBJ2-7 TRBD2 NA TRBV28 TGTGCCAGCAGTCCAAGGACTAGTCTCTACGAGCAGTACTTC CASSPRTSLYEQYF
TRBJ2-7 TRBD1 NA TRBV29-1 TGCAGCGTTGAGACAGGGGACAACGAGCAGTACTTC CSVETGDNEQYF
TRBJ2-1 NA NA TRBV11-2 TGTGCCAGCAGCTTGGGACACACCAATGAGCAGTTCTTC CASSLGHTNEQFF
TRBJ1-2 NA NA TRBV7-8 TGTGCCAGCAGCCGACTCTCCCAGGGAAATTATGGCTACACCTTC CASSRLSQGNYGYTF
TRBJ1-1 NA NA TRBV4-1 TGCGCCAGCAGCCAAGGCGGGCGGACTGAAGCTTTCTTT CASSQGGRTEAFF
TRBJ1-2 NA few TRBV28 TGTGCCAGCCGGGTGGGGAGCCTCTATGGCTACACCTTC CASRVGSLYGYTF
TRBJ2-1 TRBD2 few TRBV20-1 TGCAGTGCTAGTTTGGGACTAGCGGGAGGGGTTGAGCAGTTCTTC CSASLGLAGGVEQFF
TRBJ1-6 NA NA TRBV7-9 TGTGCCAGCAGCTTCCAACCATGGGACACCAATTCACCCCTCCACTTT CASSFQPWDTNSPLHF
TRBJ2-1 TRBD2 NA TRBV5-1 TGCGCCAGCAGCTTTGAGTCTAGCGGGAGTTGGAATGAGCAGTTCTTC CASSFESSGSWNEQFF
TRBJ1-4 TRBD1 NA TRBV5-1 TGCGCCAGCAGCTTACAGGGGGCCGGGACTAATGAAAAACTGTTTTTT CASSLQGAGTNEKLFF
TRBJ2-1 NA NA TRBV27 TGTGCCAGCAGACTTAGCGAGACCTACAATGAGCAGTTCTTC CASRLSETYNEQFF
TRBJ1-1 TRBD1 NA TRBV7-9 TGTGCCAGCAGTTTAGGGGTAACAGGGGGGTCTGAAGCTTTCTTT CASSLGVTGGSEAFF
TRBJ2-3 TRBD1 NA TRBV11-3 TGTGCCAGCAGCTCTGGACAGGGCTCCGATACGCAGTATTTT CASSSGQGSDTQYF
TRBJ1-2 NA NA TRBV18 TGTGCCAGCTCACCCCCGGGGGTTGGGGTTATCCGTGGCTACACCTTC CASSPPGVGVIRGYTF
TRBJ2-2 NA NA TRBV3-1/TRBV3-2 TGTGCCAGCAGCCAAGATGCGGGGACCGGGGAGCTGTTTTTT CASSQDAGTGELFF
TRBJ2-2 TRBD1 NA TRBV19 TGTGCCAGTAGCCGGGACAGGGGTTATGGGAGCGCCGGGGAGCTGTTTTTT CASSRDRGYGSAGELFF
TRBJ1-2 NA NA TRBV2 TGTGCCAGCGGGGACATAGACGGCTACACCTTC CASGDIDGYTF
TRBJ2-5 TRBD2 NA TRBV5-1 TGCGCCAGCAGCTTGCTGACTAGCGTACAAGAGACCCAGTACTTC CASSLLTSVQETQYF
TRBJ1-6 NA NA TRBV4-3 TGCGCCAGCAGCCAAGATCTTGGGCGGGCCTATAATTCACCCCTCCACTTT CASSQDLGRAYNSPLHF
TRBJ2-5 TRBD2 NA TRBV6-1 TGTGCCAGCAGTGAAAGCGGTAGCGGGATTCAAGAGACCCAGTACTTC CASSESGSGIQETQYF
TRBJ1-3 NA few TRBV28 TGTGCCAGCAGAATGGGGGGCTCTGGAAACACCATATATTTT CASRMGGSGNTIYF
TRBJ2-5 TRBD2 few TRBV2 TGTGCCAGCAGCCTAGCGGGAGCGCAAGAGACCCAGTACTTC CASSLAGAQETQYF
TRBJ2-7 TRBD2 NA TRBV7-3 TGTGCCAGCAGCCCGGTAGCGGGGGGGGACGAGCAGTACTTC CASSPVAGGDEQYF
TRBJ2-1 NA once TRBV6-2/TRBV6-3 TGTGCCAGCAGTTACGAGGAATCCTACAATGAGCAGTTCTTC CASSYEESYNEQFF
TRBJ2-1 NA few TRBV15 TGTGCCACCAGCAGAGATGGGACAACCCTCAATGAGCAGTTCTTC CATSRDGTTLNEQFF
TRBJ2-1 TRBD2 NA TRBV20-1 TGCAGTGCTAGTTACACCACTCCGGGACTAGCGTTACATGAGCAGTTCTTC CSASYTTPGLALHEQFF
TRBJ2-1 TRBD2 NA TRBV9 TGTGCCAGCAGCGTAGCCGGGACTAGCGGCTACAATGAGCAGTTCTTC CASSVAGTSGYNEQFF
TRBJ2-7 NA NA TRBV6-6 TGTGCCAGCCGACAGGCCGCTCGCTACGAGCAGTACTTC CASRQAARYEQYF
TRBJ2-3 NA NA TRBV7-2 TGTGCCAGCAGCTTATTCCGTAGCACAGATACGCAGTATTTT CASSLFRSTDTQYF
TRBJ2-4 TRBD1 NA TRBV5-1 TGCGCCAGCAGCTTGGCCGGGGGGACAGGGGGTTCCCTCGCCAAAAACATTCAGTACTTC CASSLAGGTGGSLAKNIQYF
TRBJ2-5 NA NA TRBV5-1 TGCGCCAGCAGCTTGGGGCAGCAAGAGACCCAGTACTTC CASSLGQQETQYF
TRBJ2-1 TRBD2 once TRBV19 TGTGCCAGTAGTCCGACTAGCGGGAGGGCCACTGAGCAGTTCTTC CASSPTSGRATEQFF
TRBJ2-1 TRBD2 NA TRBV14 TGTGCCAGCAGGCGGGAGTCGGGGAGCAATGAGCAGTTCTTC CASRRESGSNEQFF
TRBJ2-1 NA NA TRBV6-1 TGTGCCAGCAGTAGAGGTGGGTCCTACAATGAGCAGTTCTTC CASSRGGSYNEQFF
TRBJ2-5 NA NA TRBV29-1 TGCAGCGCCGGGAGCACAGGTGGAGAGACCCAGTACTTC CSAGSTGGETQYF
TRBJ2-1 NA NA TRBV2 TGTGCCAACACAAACTACAATGAGCAGTTCTTC CANTNYNEQFF
TRBJ1-2 NA NA TRBV3-1/TRBV3-2 TGTGCCAGCAGCTCCACTCCTTCTGGCTACACCTTC CASSSTPSGYTF
TRBJ1-2 TRBD1 NA TRBV4-3 TGCGCCAGCAGCCAGTGGACAGGGGGGGGTGATACTAACTATGGCTACACCTTC CASSQWTGGGDTNYGYTF
TRBJ2-4 NA many TRBV7-5 TGTGCCAGAAGCTTATTTTGGAAGACAGCGCCTTTAGCCAAAAACATTCAGTACTTC CARSLFWKTAPLAKNIQYF
TRBJ2-7 NA NA TRBV7-2 TGTGCCAGCAGCTTAGCGCCCCCCAGCTCCTACGAGCAGTACTTC CASSLAPPSSYEQYF
TRBJ1-1 TRBD1 NA TRBV29-1 TGCAGCGCTACGGGACAGGGGAACGCTGAAGCTTTCTTT CSATGQGNAEAFF
TRBJ1-5 NA once TRBV3-1/TRBV3-2 TGTGCCAGCAGCCAAGATGCCTCGGGCAATCAGCCCCAGCATTTT CASSQDASGNQPQHF
TRBJ2-7 TRBD2 few TRBV19 TGTGCCAGTAGTATAGCGGGGACTAGCTACGAGCAGTACTTC CASSIAGTSYEQYF
TRBJ2-5 TRBD1 NA TRBV28 TGTGCCAGCAGTCCCAGACAGGGAAACCAAGAGACCCAGTACTTC CASSPRQGNQETQYF
TRBJ1-2 TRBD1 NA TRBV18 TGTGCCAGCTCACCAGGGACAGAGGGTGGCTACACCTTC CASSPGTEGGYTF
TRBJ2-7 NA NA TRBV24-1 TGTGCCACCGAAACGGTCTCCTACGAGCAGTACTTC CATETVSYEQYF
TRBJ2-5 NA NA TRBV6-6 TGTGCCAGCAGACCCTTCGGACAGTCACAAGAGACCCAGTACTTC CASRPFGQSQETQYF
TRBJ2-1 TRBD2 NA TRBV5-4 TGTGCCAGCAGCCCAGGACTAGCGGGAGGGGGGTCCTACAATGAGCAGTTCTTC CASSPGLAGGGSYNEQFF
TRBJ2-7 TRBD1 NA TRBV30 TGTGCCTGGAGTGTGGTTGGGACAGTGCGTGCGTACGAGCAGTACTTC CAWSVVGTVRAYEQYF
TRBJ2-6 TRBD1 NA TRBV18 TGTGCCAGCTCACCCGGGACAGGGAATTCTGGGGCCAACGTCCTGACTTTC CASSPGTGNSGANVLTF
TRBJ2-5 NA NA TRBV6-5 TGTGCCAGCACCCTCTCGGGACACAACCAAGAGACCCAGTACTTC CASTLSGHNQETQYF
TRBJ2-3 NA NA TRBV7-9 TGTGCCAGCAGCTCCCACAGGGCCACGGGGACAGATACGCAGTATTTT CASSSHRATGTDTQYF
TRBJ1-4 NA NA TRBV18 TGTGCCAGCAGAGTCGAGGGCTATAATGAAAAACTGTTTTTT CASRVEGYNEKLFF
TRBJ1-3 NA NA TRBV19 TGTGCCAGTATACGGCCCGGGGTTGGAAACACCATATATTTT CASIRPGVGNTIYF
TRBJ2-7 TRBD1 NA TRBV28 TGTGCCAGCAGCCCAAACCCGGGACAGGGGGCCAGACGGTGGGAGCAGTACTTC CASSPNPGQGARRWEQYF
TRBJ1-4 TRBD1 once TRBV2 TGTGCCAGCAACAGGGGTGAGGAAAAACTGTTTTTT CASNRGEEKLFF
TRBJ2-4 NA NA TRBV19 TGTGCCAGTAGTACAGGGACACCCACGGACATTCAGTACTTC CASSTGTPTDIQYF
TRBJ2-7 NA NA TRBV5-1 TGCGCCAGCAGCTTAGGACAGAGCTCCTACGAGCAGTACTTC CASSLGQSSYEQYF